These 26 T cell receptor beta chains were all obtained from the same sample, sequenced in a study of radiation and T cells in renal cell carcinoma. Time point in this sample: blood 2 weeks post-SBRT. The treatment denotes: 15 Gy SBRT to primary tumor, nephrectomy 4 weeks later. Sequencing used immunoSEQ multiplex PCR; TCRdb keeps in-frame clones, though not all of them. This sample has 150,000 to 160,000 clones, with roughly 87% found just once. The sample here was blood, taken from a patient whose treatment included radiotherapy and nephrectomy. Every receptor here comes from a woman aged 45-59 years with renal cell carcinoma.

CDR3 bases: TGTGCCAGCACCCGGGGAGTTACTAACTATGGCTACACCTTC. Translating it yields CASTRGVTNYGYTF. The J gene is TRBJ1-2, the V gene TRBV5-8, with D uncertain. The germline V gene has CDR1 SGHTS and CDR2 YDEGEE. This CDR3 is built from 14 residues. V was clipped by 6 bases and J by 0 bases, with 12 bases between them. The variable domain in full, with the rest retrieved from reference TRBV5-8 and TRBJ1-2, is EAGVTQSPTHLIKTRGQQATLRCSPISGHTSVYWYQQALGLGLQFLLWYDEGEERNRGNFPPRFSGRQFPNYSSELNVNALELEDSALYLCASTRGVTNYGYTFGSGTRLTVV.

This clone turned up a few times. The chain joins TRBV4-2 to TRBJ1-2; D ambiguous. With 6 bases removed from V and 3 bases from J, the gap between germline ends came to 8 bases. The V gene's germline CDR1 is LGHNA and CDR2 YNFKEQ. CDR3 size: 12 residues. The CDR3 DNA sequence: TGTGCCAGCAGACTTGACCACTATGGCTACACCTTC. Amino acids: CASRLDHYGYTF.

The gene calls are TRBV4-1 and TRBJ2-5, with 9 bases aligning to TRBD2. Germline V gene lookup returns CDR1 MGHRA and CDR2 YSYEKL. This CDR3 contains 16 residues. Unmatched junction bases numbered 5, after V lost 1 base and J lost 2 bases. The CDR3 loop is CASSQVSGGRQETQYF. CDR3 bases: TGCGCCAGCAGCCAAGTAAGCGGGGGGCGACAAGAGACCCAGTACTTC.

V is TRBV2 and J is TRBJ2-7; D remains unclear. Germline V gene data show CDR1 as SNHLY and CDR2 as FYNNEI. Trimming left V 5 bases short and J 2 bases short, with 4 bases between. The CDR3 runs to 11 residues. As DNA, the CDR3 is TGTGCCAGCAGTTCGACCTACGAGCAGTACTTC. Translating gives CASSSTYEQYF.

The CDR3 reads CASSLNLNYGYTF. The DNA of the CDR3 is TGTGCCAGCAGCCTAAACCTGAACTATGGCTACACCTTC. The rearrangement joins TRBV7-2 to TRBJ1-2; unclear D gene. In germline, CDR1 is SGHTA, CDR2 FQGNSA. With 5 bases removed from V and 2 bases from J, the gap between germline ends came to 9 bases. CDR3 length: 13 amino acids.

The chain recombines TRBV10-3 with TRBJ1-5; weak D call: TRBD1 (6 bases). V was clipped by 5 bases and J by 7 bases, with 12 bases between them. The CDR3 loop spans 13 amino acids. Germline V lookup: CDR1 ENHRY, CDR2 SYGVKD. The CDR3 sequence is CAISPQGLQPQHF. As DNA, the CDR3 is TGTGCCATCAGTCCCCAGGGGCTACAGCCCCAGCATTTT.

CDR3 loop: CASSLETANYGYTF. The CDR3 DNA reads TGTGCCAGCAGCTTGGAGACAGCTAACTATGGCTACACCTTC. The chain is built from TRBV5-8 and TRBJ1-2, with TRBD1 as a possible D gene (5 bases). The CDR3 length is 14 residues. Germline V gene lookup returns CDR1 SGHTS and CDR2 YDEGEE. Trimming took off 0 bases at V and 0 bases at J, with 6 bases between the two ends.

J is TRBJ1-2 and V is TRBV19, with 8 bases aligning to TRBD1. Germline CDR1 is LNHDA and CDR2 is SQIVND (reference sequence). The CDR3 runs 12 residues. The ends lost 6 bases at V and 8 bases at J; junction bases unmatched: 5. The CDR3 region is CASSDRGRGYTF. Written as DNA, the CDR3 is TGTGCCAGTAGCGACAGGGGAAGGGGCTACACCTTC.

In nucleotides, the CDR3 is TGCGCCAGCAGCCAGCCGGGACAGGGGGCCCCTAATGAAAAACTGTTTTTT. Translation: CASSQPGQGAPNEKLFF. The chain links TRBV4-1 to TRBJ1-4, with 12 nucleotides matching TRBD1. CDR3 length equals 17 residues. The germline V gene has CDR1 MGHRA and CDR2 YSYEKL. V dropped 3 bases and J dropped 3; count of bases not matched to a gene: 5.

This chain's CDR3 is CASRRRTSGGADTQYF. CDR3 coding DNA: TGTGCCAGCAGACGACGGACTAGCGGGGGGGCAGATACGCAGTATTTT. V gene TRBV2 combines with J gene TRBJ2-3, with 15 bases that match TRBD2. Germline assignment: CDR1 SNHLY and CDR2 FYNNEI. The ends lost 6 bases at V and 4 bases at J; junction bases unmatched: 5. CDR3 length equals 16 residues.

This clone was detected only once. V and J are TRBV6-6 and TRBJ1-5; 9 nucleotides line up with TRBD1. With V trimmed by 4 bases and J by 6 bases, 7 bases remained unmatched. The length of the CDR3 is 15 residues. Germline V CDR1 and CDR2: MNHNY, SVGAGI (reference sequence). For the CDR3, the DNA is TGTGCCAGCAGTTCGACAGGGGGAACGGGTCAGCCCCAGCATTTT. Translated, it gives CASSSTGGTGQPQHF.

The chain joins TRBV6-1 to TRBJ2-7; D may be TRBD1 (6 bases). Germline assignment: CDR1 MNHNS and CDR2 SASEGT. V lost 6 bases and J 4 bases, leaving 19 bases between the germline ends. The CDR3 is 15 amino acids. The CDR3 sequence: CASSRDMYRWYEQYF. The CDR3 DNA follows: TGTGCCAGCAGCCGGGACATGTATCGCTGGTACGAGCAGTACTTC.

The CDR3 region is CASRPQGNTEAFF. DNA of the CDR3: TGTGCCAGCAGACCCCAGGGAAACACTGAAGCTTTCTTT. The chain links TRBV5-4 to TRBJ1-1; D may be TRBD1 (5 bases). Between the trimmed V and J ends, which lost 5 bases and 2 bases, there was a span of 10 bases. This CDR3 spans 13 amino acids. Germline loops: CDR1 SGHNT, CDR2 YYREEE (reference sequence).

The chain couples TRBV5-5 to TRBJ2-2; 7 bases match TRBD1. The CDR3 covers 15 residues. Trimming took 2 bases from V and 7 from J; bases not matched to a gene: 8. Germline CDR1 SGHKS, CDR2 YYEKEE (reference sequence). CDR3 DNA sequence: TGTGCCAGCAGCTTCCCCATACAGGGGATCGGGGAGCTGTTTTTT. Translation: CASSFPIQGIGELFF.

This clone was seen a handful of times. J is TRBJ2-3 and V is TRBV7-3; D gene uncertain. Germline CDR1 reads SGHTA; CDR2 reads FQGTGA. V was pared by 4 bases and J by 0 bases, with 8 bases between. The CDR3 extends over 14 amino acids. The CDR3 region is CASSSSHSTDTQYF. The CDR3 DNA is TGTGCCAGCAGCTCAAGCCATAGCACAGATACGCAGTATTTT. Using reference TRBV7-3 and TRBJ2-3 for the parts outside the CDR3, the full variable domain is GAGVSQTPSNKVTEKGKYVELRCDPISGHTALYWYRQSLGQGPEFLIYFQGTGAADDSGLPNDRFFAVRPEGSVSTLKIQRTERGDSAVYLCASSSSHSTDTQYFGPGTRLTVL.

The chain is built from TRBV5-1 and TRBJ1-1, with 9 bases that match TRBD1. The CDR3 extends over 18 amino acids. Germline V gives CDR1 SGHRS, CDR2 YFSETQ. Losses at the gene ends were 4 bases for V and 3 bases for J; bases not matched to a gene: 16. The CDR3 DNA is TGCGCCAGCAGCCCAAAACCGGGACAGGGTCCGGGGGACACTGAAGCTTTCTTT. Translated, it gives CASSPKPGQGPGDTEAFF.

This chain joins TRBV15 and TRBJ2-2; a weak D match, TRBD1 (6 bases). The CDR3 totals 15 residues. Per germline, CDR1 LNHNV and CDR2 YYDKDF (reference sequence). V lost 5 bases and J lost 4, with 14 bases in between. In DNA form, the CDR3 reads TGTGCCACCAGCCTCGACAGGCCGAGCACCGGGGAGCTGTTTTTT. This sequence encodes CATSLDRPSTGELFF.

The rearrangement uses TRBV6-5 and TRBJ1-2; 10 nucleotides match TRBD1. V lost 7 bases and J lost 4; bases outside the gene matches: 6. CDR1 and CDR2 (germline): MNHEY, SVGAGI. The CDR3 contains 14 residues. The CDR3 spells CASIDRGLGYGYTF. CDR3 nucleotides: TGTGCCAGCATCGACAGGGGGCTGGGCTATGGCTACACCTTC.

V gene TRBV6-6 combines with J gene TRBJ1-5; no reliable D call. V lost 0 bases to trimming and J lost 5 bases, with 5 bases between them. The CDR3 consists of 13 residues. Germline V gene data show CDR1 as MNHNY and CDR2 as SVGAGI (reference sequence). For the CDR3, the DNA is TGTGCCAGCAGTTACTCGATTTATCAGCCCCAGCATTTT. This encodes CASSYSIYQPQHF.

CDR3 DNA sequence: TGTGCCAGCAGCTTAGATGCTAGCGGGGGTTTCGAGCAGTACTTC. Translating it yields CASSLDASGGFEQYF. The chain couples TRBV7-9 to TRBJ2-7, with 10 bases that match TRBD2. The germline gives CDR1 SEHNR, CDR2 FQNEAQ (reference sequence). J lost 6 bases, V lost 1 base, and 6 bases had no gene match. This CDR3 has 15 amino acids.

The CDR3 DNA reads TGTGCCAGCAGCCGGGACAGCTCAACTAATGAAAAACTGTTTTTT. It translates to CASSRDSSTNEKLFF. This chain links TRBV7-2 with TRBJ1-4, with 7 bases aligning to TRBD1. Germline V lookup: CDR1 SGHTA, CDR2 FQGNSA. The CDR3 extends over 15 amino acids. The V and J ends lost 5 bases and 0 bases, in that order; junction bases with no gene match: 3.

For the CDR3, the DNA is TGTGCCAGCAGCTTAACCGGGACCGTAGGAGGTCAGACCCAGTACTTC. It specifies CASSLTGTVGGQTQYF. The V gene is TRBV7-3, the J gene TRBJ2-5, with D perhaps TRBD1 or TRBD2 (5 bases each). CDR3 length: 16 amino acids. Germline V lookup: CDR1 SGHTA, CDR2 FQGTGA. The ends were cut back, 0 bases at V and 6 bases at J, with 17 bases in the middle.

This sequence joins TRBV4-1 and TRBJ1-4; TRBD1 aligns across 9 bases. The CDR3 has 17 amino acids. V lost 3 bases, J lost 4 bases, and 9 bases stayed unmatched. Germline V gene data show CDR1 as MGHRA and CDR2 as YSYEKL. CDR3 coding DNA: TGCGCCAGCAGCCACAGCCTCGGGACAGGGCTTAATGAAAAACTGTTTTTT. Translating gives CASSHSLGTGLNEKLFF.

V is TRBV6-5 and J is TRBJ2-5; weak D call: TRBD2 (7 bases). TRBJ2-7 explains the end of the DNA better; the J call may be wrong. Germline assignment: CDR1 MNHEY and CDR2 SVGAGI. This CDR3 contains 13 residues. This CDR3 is CASSPRGGGEQYF. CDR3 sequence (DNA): TGTGCCAGCAGTCCTAGGGGAGGGGGCGAGCAGTACTTC.

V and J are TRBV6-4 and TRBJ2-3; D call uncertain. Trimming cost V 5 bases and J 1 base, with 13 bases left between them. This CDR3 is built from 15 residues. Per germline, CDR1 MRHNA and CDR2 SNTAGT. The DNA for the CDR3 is TGTGCCAGCAGTCCCAATGAGGTGGGCACAGATACGCAGTATTTT. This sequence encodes CASSPNEVGTDTQYF.

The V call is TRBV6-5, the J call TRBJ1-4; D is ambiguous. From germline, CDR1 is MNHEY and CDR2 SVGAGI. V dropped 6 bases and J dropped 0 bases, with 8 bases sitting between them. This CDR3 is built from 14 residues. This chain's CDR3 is CASSPGATNEKLFF. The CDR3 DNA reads TGTGCCAGCAGCCCTGGGGCAACTAATGAAAAACTGTTTTTT.